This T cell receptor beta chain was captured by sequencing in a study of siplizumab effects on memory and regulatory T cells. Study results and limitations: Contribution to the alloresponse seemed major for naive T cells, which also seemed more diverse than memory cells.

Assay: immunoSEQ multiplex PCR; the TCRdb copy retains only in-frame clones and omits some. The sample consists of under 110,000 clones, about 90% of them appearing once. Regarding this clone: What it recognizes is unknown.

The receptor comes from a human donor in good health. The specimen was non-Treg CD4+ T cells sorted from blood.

The DNA for the CDR3 is TGTGCCAGCAGGAGGACATCGGGACTAGTGTCCTACGAGCAGTACTTC. It is translated as CASRRTSGLVSYEQYF. The chain is built from TRBV2 and TRBJ2-7; 8 nucleotides match TRBD2. Germline CDR1 and CDR2: SNHLY and FYNNEI. J gave up 1 base and V 6 bases, and 11 bases lay outside the gene matches. CDR3 size: 16 residues.